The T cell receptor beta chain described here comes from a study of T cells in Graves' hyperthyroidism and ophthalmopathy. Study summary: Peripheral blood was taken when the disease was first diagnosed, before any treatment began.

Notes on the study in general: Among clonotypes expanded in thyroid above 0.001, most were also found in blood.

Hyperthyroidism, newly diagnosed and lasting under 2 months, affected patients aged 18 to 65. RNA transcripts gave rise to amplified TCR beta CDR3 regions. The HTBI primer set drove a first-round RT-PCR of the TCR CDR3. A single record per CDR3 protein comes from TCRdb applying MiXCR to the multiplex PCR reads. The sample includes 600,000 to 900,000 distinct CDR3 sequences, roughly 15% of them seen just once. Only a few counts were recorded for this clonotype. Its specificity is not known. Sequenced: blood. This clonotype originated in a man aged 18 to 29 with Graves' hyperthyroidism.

Written as DNA, the CDR3 is TGTGCCTTTTCAGGGGGACTCTATGGCTACACCTTC. As protein: CAFSGGLYGYTF. The J gene is TRBJ1-2, the V gene TRBV30; TRBD1 agrees at 7 bases. J was trimmed by 4 bases and V by 7 bases; bases with no gene match: 6. This CDR3 region has 12 residues. Looked up from germline, CDR1 is GTSNPN and CDR2 is SVGIG (reference sequence).